The present T cell receptor beta chain was sequenced within a study of CXCR3-negative and CXCR3-positive naive CD8 T cells. Study-wide points: Whereas memory cells differed, naive CXCR3-negative and CXCR3-positive cells shared similar TRBV-TRBJ usage. Greater hydrophobicity was found in TRB CDR3s of CXCR3-positive naive cells than of CXCR3-negative naive cells. Because surface CD5 did not distinguish the naive subsets, TCR strength was inferred from TRB CDR3 properties.

The CDR3 spans 16 residues. Germline V gives CDR1 SGHRS, CDR2 YFSETQ. Researchers sorted approximately 290,000 cells of each CD8+ T cell subset in triplicate. Naive cells were sorted as CD45RO-, CCR7+, CD27+ and CD95-. For this clonotype: Its antigen is still unknown.

5' RACE that incorporated UMI labels was used to prepare the TRB cDNA libraries. TCRdb re-called the 5' RACE reads and shows each CDR3 protein once, DNA omitted. This listing includes 110,000 or so distinct CDR3 sequences. The sequencing input was naive CXCR3+ CD8+ T cells from blood. Subset given: CD45RO-CCR7+CD27+CD95- naive CD8+ T cells expressing CXCR3 (TNR3+). This TCR was sampled from a human donor in good health. Some clones in this sample may be carry-over from other donors' samples. The chain uses TRBV5-1 and TRBJ2-1; TCRdb gives TRBD1 as the D gene, but with no DNA this cannot be confirmed. The CDR3 sequence: CASSPRPGPTNNEQFF.